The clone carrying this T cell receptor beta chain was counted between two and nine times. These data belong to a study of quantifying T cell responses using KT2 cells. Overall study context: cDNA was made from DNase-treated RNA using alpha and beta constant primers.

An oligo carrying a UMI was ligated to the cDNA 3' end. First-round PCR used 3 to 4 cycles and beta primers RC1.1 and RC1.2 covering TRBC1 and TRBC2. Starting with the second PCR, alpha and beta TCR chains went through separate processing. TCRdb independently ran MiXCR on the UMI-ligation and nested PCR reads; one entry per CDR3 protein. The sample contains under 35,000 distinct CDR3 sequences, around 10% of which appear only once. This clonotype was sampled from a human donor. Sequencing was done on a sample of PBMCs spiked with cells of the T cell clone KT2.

The DNA for the CDR3 is TGTGCCATCAGTTATAGCGGGAGACCTAGCACAGATACGCAGTATTTT. Its protein is CAISYSGRPSTDTQYF. The gene calls are TRBV10-3 and TRBJ2-3; 9 bases fit TRBD2. V was pared by 5 bases and J by 0 bases, with 6 bases of the junction left unmatched. The CDR3 contains 16 residues. Germline CDR1 and CDR2: ENHRY and SYGVKD.